The clone carrying this TCR beta chain showed up many times. The authors ran a second PCR of 7 to 11 cycles using a sample-barcoded 5' primer and a J-beta primer mix. The template-switch adaptor was a 5' adaptor with 12 random nucleotides. It tagged each cDNA molecule. TCRdb re-analysed the 5' RACE reads in MiXCR, keeping a single row per CDR3 protein. The profile shows 600,000 or so distinct CDR3 sequences, approximately 30% of them singletons. Peripheral blood from each donor was collected in a volume of 8 to 10 milliliters. This record belongs to a study of blood T cells in healthy people across ages. The germline gives CDR1 GTSNPN, CDR2 SVGIG (reference sequence). Deletions cut 6 bases from V and 7 bases from J, with 7 bases between. This CDR3 comprises 10 residues.

This chain connects TRBV30 to TRBJ2-1, with D possibly TRBD2 on 6 matching bases. The specimen sequenced was blood. This TCR came from a woman of 80 years or more in good health. CDR3 sequence reads: CACGGNEQFF. The CDR3 DNA is TGTGCCTGCGGGGGAAATGAGCAGTTCTTC.